Below are 22 T cell receptor beta chains sequenced from a single sample in a study of blood T cell repertoires in COVID-19. Only in-frame clones appear in the TCRdb table, and some are missing; sequencing was by immunoSEQ multiplex PCR. The repertoire holds about 240,000 clones, with roughly 80% as singletons. The sequenced sample consisted of peripheral blood. The receptors come from a woman aged 55-75 years with active or convalescent COVID-19.

The chain recombines TRBV10-3 with TRBJ1-2; no clear D. Per the germline V gene, CDR1 is ENHRY and CDR2 is SYGVKD. This CDR3 spans 14 amino acids. V was pared by 1 base and J by 1 base, with 7 bases between. As DNA, the CDR3 is TGTGCCATCAGTGAGTTCGACATTAACTATGGCTACACCTTC. Amino acid sequence: CAISEFDINYGYTF.

The chain employs TRBV6-2 or TRBV6-3 and TRBJ2-3; TRBD2 is a possible D gene (5 bases). V was clipped by 5 bases and J by 2 bases, with 8 bases between them. The CDR3 runs to 13 residues. The germline V gene has CDR1 MNHEY and CDR2 SVGEGT. This CDR3 is CASSTTTTDTQYF. In DNA, the CDR3 is TGTGCCAGCAGTACGACTACCACAGATACGCAGTATTTT.

The V call is TRBV4-3, the J call TRBJ2-2; a weak D match, TRBD2 (6 bases). Germline CDR1 reads LGHNA; CDR2 reads YSLEER. V lost 3 bases and J 5 bases, leaving 13 bases between the germline ends. The CDR3 extends over 15 amino acids. CDR3 residues: CASSQTRSGTGELFF. The CDR3, as DNA: TGCGCCAGCAGCCAGACTAGGTCCGGGACCGGGGAGCTGTTTTTT.

The chain combines TRBV7-3 with TRBJ1-1; 12 bases line up with TRBD1. CDR1 SGHTA and CDR2 FQGTGA come from the germline V gene. J was trimmed by 10 bases and V by 5 bases; bases with no gene match: 5. CDR3 size: 13 residues. CDR3 DNA sequence: TGTGCCAGCAGCGCGGGACAGGGGGCTAGAGCTTTCTTT. Translation: CASSAGQGARAFF.

V gene TRBV19 combines with J gene TRBJ1-1; 9 bases line up with TRBD1. Germline CDR1 is LNHDA and CDR2 is SQIVND (reference sequence). The length of the CDR3 is 14 residues. Trimming removed 4 bases from V and 8 bases from J; junction bases left unmatched: 8. CDR3 loop: CASSSRATGGEAFF. The CDR3 DNA is TGTGCCAGTAGTAGTAGGGCCACAGGGGGCGAAGCTTTCTTT.

This clone occurred a few times. This sequence joins TRBV2 and TRBJ1-4; the D gene is possibly TRBD1 (6 bases). This CDR3 comprises 17 residues. Germline CDR1 SNHLY, CDR2 FYNNEI. The V gene lost 6 bases and the J gene lost 1 base, with 18 bases spanning the gap. DNA for the CDR3: TGTGCCAGCAGGCCTCGGGGGGGGACAAAAACTAATGAAAAACTGTTTTTT. It specifies CASRPRGGTKTNEKLFF.

This chain joins TRBV5-5 and TRBJ2-1, with 7 positions matching TRBD2. This CDR3 contains 14 residues. Germline-derived CDR1 and CDR2 are SGHKS and YYEKEE (reference sequence). V shed 5 bases and J 4 bases; nucleotides not matched to a gene: 6. CDR3 residues: CASSSGLVYNEQFF. Here the CDR3 DNA reads TGTGCCAGCAGTTCCGGACTAGTGTACAATGAGCAGTTCTTC.

V and J are TRBV7-9 and TRBJ2-7, with 9 bases matching TRBD1. The V gene's germline CDR1 is SEHNR and CDR2 FQNEAQ (reference sequence). The V segment lost 1 base and the J segment 5 bases; nucleotides outside the gene matches: 6. The CDR3 is made up of 15 amino acids. CDR3 DNA: TGTGCCAGCAGCTTAGACGACAGGGGGGGCAACGAGCAGTACTTC. It encodes CASSLDDRGGNEQYF.

The chain joins TRBV30 to TRBJ1-2; possible D gene TRBD1, 5 bases. V was cut by 2 bases and J by 2 bases, with 12 bases left in between. The CDR3 loop spans 14 amino acids. From germline, CDR1 is GTSNPN and CDR2 SVGIG (reference sequence). The CDR3 region is CAWSSGSLNYGYTF. CDR3 coding DNA: TGTGCCTGGAGTTCAGGGTCCCTAAACTATGGCTACACCTTC. The variable domain in full, with the rest retrieved from reference TRBV30 and TRBJ1-2, is SQTIHQWPATLVQPVGSPLSLECTVEGTSNPNLYWYRQAAGRGLQLLFYSVGIGQISSEVPQNLSASRPQDRQFILSSKKLLLSDSGFYLCAWSSGSLNYGYTFGSGTRLTVV.

This chain uses TRBV5-1 with TRBJ2-5; no clear D gene. This CDR3 has 12 residues. Deletions cut 4 bases from V and 1 base from J, with 5 bases between. CDR1 SGHRS and CDR2 YFSETQ come from the germline V gene. CDR3 coding DNA: TGCGCCAGCAGCCAGTCCCAAGAGACCCAGTACTTC. Translated: CASSQSQETQYF.

V usage is TRBV11-3 and J usage is TRBJ2-1; 10 nucleotides agree with TRBD2. V lost 5 bases, J lost 8 bases, and 9 bases stayed unmatched. CDR1 and CDR2 from the germline V gene are SGHNT and YENEEA. CDR3 length: 15 residues. CDR3 amino acids: CASSETGLARYEQFF. CDR3 nucleotides: TGTGCCAGCAGCGAAACGGGACTAGCGCGGTATGAGCAGTTCTTC.

This clone was detected only once. The chain is built from TRBV5-6 and TRBJ1-1, with D perhaps TRBD1 (6 bases). The ends were cut back, 0 bases at V and 2 bases at J, with 14 bases in the middle. The CDR3 length is 16 residues. Germline V gene data show CDR1 as SGHDT and CDR2 as YYEEEE. The CDR3 nucleotides read TGTGCCAGCAGCTTGGGGGACACCGCTTACAACACTGAAGCTTTCTTT. Protein product: CASSLGDTAYNTEAFF.

V gene TRBV29-1 combines with J gene TRBJ1-2, with TRBD1 matching over 7 bases. This CDR3 contains 18 residues. CDR1 SQVTM and CDR2 ANQGSEA come from the germline V gene. With V trimmed by 0 bases and J by 5 bases, 18 bases remained unmatched. CDR3 sequence reads: CSVEDWSTGDLRGYGYTF. The CDR3 DNA sequence: TGCAGCGTTGAAGATTGGAGTACAGGGGACCTTCGAGGTTATGGCTACACCTTC.

The CDR3 nucleotides are TGTGCCAGTAGTATCCCGGGACAGTTCTACGAGCAGTACTTC. Its protein is CASSIPGQFYEQYF. This rearrangement joins TRBV19 to TRBJ2-7, with 7 bases fitting TRBD1. CDR1 and CDR2 (germline): LNHDA, SQIVND (reference sequence). With 3 bases clipped from V and 3 bases from J, the junction kept 5 bases outside the gene matches. This CDR3 is 14 amino acids long.

This chain uses TRBV5-1 with TRBJ2-5, with D maybe TRBD1 (5 bases). V was cut by 1 base and J by 4 bases, with 11 bases left in between. The CDR3 sequence is 14 residues long. Germline CDR1 SGHRS, CDR2 YFSETQ. CDR3 in amino acids: CASSLSGIGETQYF. In DNA form, the CDR3 reads TGCGCCAGCAGCTTGTCAGGGATTGGAGAGACCCAGTACTTC.

The gene calls are TRBV19 and TRBJ1-2; TRBD1 matches 9 bases. V was pared by 4 bases and J by 10 bases, with 13 bases of the junction left unmatched. This CDR3 has 15 amino acids. CDR1 is LNHDA, CDR2 SQIVND, per germline (reference sequence). The CDR3 region is CASSTSSGTGRIYTF. The CDR3 DNA is TGTGCCAGTAGTACTTCCTCCGGGACAGGGCGGATCTACACCTTC. The full variable domain, rest sourced from reference TRBV19 and TRBJ1-2, is DGGITQSPKYLFRKEGQNVTLSCEQNLNHDAMYWYRQDPGQGLRLIYYSQIVNDFQKGDIAEGYSVSREKKESFPLTVTSAQKNPTAFYLCASSTSSGTGRIYTFGSGTRLTVV.

The chain recombines TRBV5-1 with TRBJ1-3, with a tentative D call TRBD1 (5 bases). The CDR3 loop spans 15 amino acids. The germline V and J ends were trimmed by 4 bases and 7 bases, with 18 bases remaining between them. Germline-derived CDR1 and CDR2 are SGHRS and YFSETQ. Written as DNA, the CDR3 is TGCGCCAGCAGCCCTGGACACTCACGGGGGAACACCATATATTTT. Translation: CASSPGHSRGNTIYF.

The chain has TRBV27 and TRBJ1-5, with a tentative D call TRBD1 (5 bases). The germline CDR1 and CDR2 sequences are MNHEY and SMNVEV (reference sequence). V lost 1 base and J lost 6, with 13 bases in between. The CDR3 loop spans 15 amino acids. This chain's CDR3 is CASSLYETGGQPQHF. CDR3 nucleotide sequence: TGTGCCAGCAGTTTATACGAGACCGGGGGTCAGCCCCAGCATTTT.

The DNA for the CDR3 is TGTGCCAGCAGCCATTACAATGAGCAGTTCTTC. Translating it yields CASSHYNEQFF. This sequence joins TRBV12-3 or TRBV12-4 and TRBJ2-1; D gene unclear. Trimming took off 6 bases at V and 4 bases at J, with 4 bases between the two ends. The CDR3 is 11 residues long.

The chain employs TRBV6-5 and TRBJ1-1; 7 bases match TRBD1. After removal of 5 bases from V and 5 bases from J, the junction contained 11 bases not matched to a gene. The germline CDR1 and CDR2 sequences are MNHEY and SVGAGI. CDR3 length: 15 amino acids. The CDR3 sequence: CASSMTGTSGTEAFF. Written as DNA, the CDR3 is TGTGCCAGCAGTATGACAGGGACGTCGGGGACTGAAGCTTTCTTT.

CDR3 coding DNA: TGTGCCAGCAGTTTGGCGGGGGGGCGCTACGAGCAGTACTTC. It is translated as CASSLAGGRYEQYF. The chain couples TRBV27 to TRBJ2-7, with 9 bases identical to TRBD2. The V gene's germline CDR1 is MNHEY and CDR2 SMNVEV (reference sequence). This CDR3 has 14 residues. After removal of 3 bases from V and 3 bases from J, the junction contained 3 bases not matched to a gene.

The chain has TRBV19 and TRBJ1-1; weak D call: TRBD1 (5 bases). The V gene lost 10 bases and the J gene lost 5 bases, with 17 bases spanning the gap. This CDR3 is 13 amino acids long. From germline, CDR1 is LNHDA and CDR2 SQIVND (reference sequence). CDR3 bases: TGTGCCACCCACTCCCCAGGGAGGACTGAAGCTTTCTTT. Encoded protein: CATHSPGRTEAFF.